The clone carrying this TCR beta chain was seen a few times. Its antigen remains unidentified. Oncomine TCR Beta short-read sequencing was applied to DNA from cultured CD4+ T cells. TCRdb recomputed calls from the PCR reads with MiXCR, one row per CDR3 protein. The sample yields roughly 20,000 distinct CDR3 sequences, 30% to 45% seen once. The entry originates in a study of vaccination and CD4 T cells after COVID-19. V lost 1 base and J 8 bases, leaving 9 bases between the germline ends. The CDR3 spans 13 residues. CDR1 SGHTA and CDR2 FQGNSA come from the germline V gene. Treatment given: approximately nine-day PBMC culture with coronavirus spike peptide pools or control peptides (ViraFEST assay).

V gene TRBV7-2 combines with J gene TRBJ1-3; D unresolved. This sequence was found in a human donor who had recovered from COVID-19. The source was CD4+ T cells from blood, cultured in vitro, collected before SARS-CoV-2 vaccination. The CDR3 region has the DNA TGTGCCAGCAGCTTAGTTTCCGGGGACACCATATATTTT. It translates to CASSLVSGDTIYF.